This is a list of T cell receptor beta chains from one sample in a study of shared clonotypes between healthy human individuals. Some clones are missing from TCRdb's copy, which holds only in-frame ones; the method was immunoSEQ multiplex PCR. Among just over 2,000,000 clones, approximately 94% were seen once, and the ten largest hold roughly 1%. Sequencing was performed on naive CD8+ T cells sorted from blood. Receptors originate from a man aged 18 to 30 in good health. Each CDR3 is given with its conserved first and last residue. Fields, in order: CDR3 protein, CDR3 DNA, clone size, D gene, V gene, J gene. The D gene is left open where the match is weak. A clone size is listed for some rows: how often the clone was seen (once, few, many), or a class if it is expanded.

CASSLEGSPSTDTQYF	TGTGCCAGCAGCTTGGAGGGGTCCCCTAGCACAGATACGCAGTATTTT	NA	NA	TRBV5-4	TRBJ2-3
CASSLDSTGTYEQYF	TGTGCCAGCAGCCTAGACTCGACAGGGACCTACGAGCAGTACTTC	once	TRBD1	TRBV7-2	TRBJ2-7
CASSDSTGANVLTF	TGTGCCAGCTCGGACAGCACTGGGGCCAACGTCCTGACTTTC	NA	NA	TRBV2	TRBJ2-6
CASSAGTGYYEQYF	TGTGCCAGCAGCGCCGGGACAGGGTACTACGAGCAGTACTTC	NA	TRBD1	TRBV7-6	TRBJ2-7
CASSVVSDTEAFF	TGTGCCAGCAGCGTAGTGTCGGACACTGAAGCTTTCTTT	NA	NA	TRBV9	TRBJ1-1
CASSQEGSEGRGYTF	TGCGCCAGCAGCCAAGAAGGGTCAGAGGGTCGTGGCTACACCTTC	NA	NA	TRBV4-1	TRBJ1-2
CASSLDQGGLETQYF	TGTGCCAGCAGCTTAGACCAAGGGGGCTTGGAGACCCAGTACTTC	NA	TRBD1	TRBV7-9	TRBJ2-5
CASSPAETQEAFF	TGTGCCAGCAGCCCCGCGGAGACGCAGGAAGCTTTCTTT	NA	NA	TRBV7-9	TRBJ1-1
CASKVEGWGSPKTNEQFF	TGTGCCAGCAAGGTGGAGGGCTGGGGCAGTCCGAAAACCAATGAGCAGTTCTTC	NA	NA	TRBV27	TRBJ2-1
CASSLFTRGTDTQYF	TGTGCCAGCAGTTTATTTACCAGGGGGACAGATACGCAGTATTTT	NA	TRBD1	TRBV27	TRBJ2-3
CASSLGRLAGWNEQFF	TGTGCCAGCAGCTTAGGCCGGCTAGCGGGGTGGAATGAGCAGTTCTTC	NA	TRBD2	TRBV11-1	TRBJ2-1
CASSENPGTSGYEQYF	TGCGCCAGCAGTGAAAACCCCGGGACTAGCGGTTACGAGCAGTACTTC	NA	TRBD2	TRBV10-1	TRBJ2-7
CAWSVGRPGGYEQYF	TGTGCCTGGAGTGTAGGGAGGCCAGGGGGCTACGAGCAGTACTTC	few	NA	TRBV30	TRBJ2-7
CASILAGTDTQYF	TGTGCCAGCATTCTCGCCGGCACAGATACGCAGTATTTT	once	NA	TRBV6-1	TRBJ2-3
CASSPLGGGQETQYF	TGTGCCAGCAGTCCCCTCGGGGGAGGCCAAGAGACCCAGTACTTC	NA	NA	TRBV6-7	TRBJ2-5
CATSREDSEAQYF	TGTGCCACCAGCAGAGAAGATTCTGAGGCCCAGTACTTC	NA	NA	TRBV15	TRBJ2-5
CASSRDRGPSEQYF	TGTGCCAGCAGCAGGGACAGGGGGCCATCCGAGCAGTACTTC	once	NA	TRBV21-1	TRBJ2-7
CASSLRGVGLGEQYF	TGTGCCAGCAGTTTAAGAGGGGTCGGGCTCGGGGAGCAGTACTTC	NA	NA	TRBV28	TRBJ2-7
CASSPSGRAAYNEQFF	TGCGCCAGCAGCCCTAGCGGGAGGGCCGCCTACAATGAGCAGTTCTTC	NA	TRBD2	TRBV4-3	TRBJ2-1
CASSSQLGRAGGDTQYF	TGCGCCAGCAGCTCGCAACTAGGTCGGGCGGGAGGGGATACGCAGTATTTT	NA	TRBD2	TRBV5-1	TRBJ2-3
CAWIQGAYGYTF	TGTGCCTGGATACAGGGAGCCTATGGCTACACCTTC	NA	NA	TRBV30	TRBJ1-2
CASSRTSGTYEQYF	TGCGCCAGCAGCCGAACTAGCGGAACCTACGAGCAGTACTTC	NA	TRBD2	TRBV4-1	TRBJ2-7
CASSEWGQKQETQYF	TGTGCCAGCAGTGAATGGGGACAAAAACAAGAGACCCAGTACTTC	NA	NA	TRBV25-1	TRBJ2-5
CASSFLAGGLTDTQYF	TGTGCCAGCAGCTTCCTAGCGGGGGGTCTCACAGATACGCAGTATTTT	NA	TRBD2	TRBV13	TRBJ2-3
CAISDAGAAGEQFF	TGTGCCATCAGTGATGCCGGAGCAGCGGGTGAGCAGTTCTTC	NA	NA	TRBV10-3	TRBJ2-1
CASSPPPGHGGNTIYF	TGTGCCAGCTCACCACCTCCTGGGCACGGCGGAAACACCATATATTTT	NA	NA	TRBV18	TRBJ1-3
CASSPQGDEQFF	TGTGCCAGCAGTCCACAGGGAGATGAGCAGTTCTTC	NA	NA	TRBV6-5	TRBJ2-1
CASSFRTSGVTDTQYF	TGTGCCAGCAGCTTCCGGACTAGCGGGGTGACAGATACGCAGTATTTT	NA	TRBD2	TRBV14	TRBJ2-3
CASSPLGQPQHF	TGTGCCAGCAGTCCCCTGGGACAGCCCCAGCATTTT	NA	NA	TRBV28	TRBJ1-5
CASSLGTYNEQFF	TGTGCCAGCAGTTTAGGGACTTACAATGAGCAGTTCTTC	NA	NA	TRBV27	TRBJ2-1
CASSSLVGPQFYEQYF	TGTGCCAGCAGCTCTCTGGTGGGACCGCAATTCTACGAGCAGTACTTC	NA	NA	TRBV14	TRBJ2-7
CASSFHGDDSYEQYF	TGTGCCAGCAGCTTCCATGGGGACGACTCCTACGAGCAGTACTTC	NA	NA	TRBV7-6	TRBJ2-7
CASRDTGIHYGYTF	TGTGCCAGCAGGGATACAGGGATCCACTATGGCTACACCTTC	NA	NA	TRBV7-9	TRBJ1-2
CASSFRGETQYF	TGTGCCAGCAGTTTCCGTGGAGAGACCCAGTACTTC	NA	NA	TRBV27	TRBJ2-5
CASSLASAYEQYF	TGTGCCAGCAGCTTAGCCTCTGCCTACGAGCAGTACTTC	once	NA	TRBV7-6	TRBJ2-7
CASSDSNVSQPQHF	TGTGCCAGCAGTGACAGTAACGTTAGTCAGCCCCAGCATTTT	NA	NA	TRBV27	TRBJ1-5
CASSGRAGGYTF	TGTGCCAGCAGTGGACGGGCGGGGGGCTACACCTTC	NA	NA	TRBV27	TRBJ1-2
CASSYESQGNTEAFF	TGTGCCAGCAGTTACGAGAGCCAGGGGAACACTGAAGCTTTCTTT	NA	NA	TRBV6-5	TRBJ1-1
CASSLWSGQTNEKLFF	TGTGCCAGCAGTTTATGGTCGGGACAGACTAATGAAAAACTGTTTTTT	NA	TRBD1	TRBV28	TRBJ1-4
CASSSAGYELRNEQFF	TGTGCCAGCAGCTCCGCAGGGTATGAATTGAGGAATGAGCAGTTCTTC	NA	NA	TRBV7-9	TRBJ2-1
CASSYRGDNQPQHF	TGTGCCAGCAGTTACAGGGGTGACAATCAGCCCCAGCATTTT	NA	NA	TRBV6-5	TRBJ1-5
CASSLSYTGELFF	TGTGCCAGCAGCTTAAGTTACACCGGGGAGCTGTTTTTT	NA	NA	TRBV7-2	TRBJ2-2
CASSLTSGISYEQYF	TGTGCCAGCAGCTTGACTAGCGGGATTTCCTACGAGCAGTACTTC	once	TRBD2	TRBV7-2	TRBJ2-7
CASSLNRKNTGELFF	TGTGCCAGCAGCCTCAATAGGAAGAACACCGGGGAGCTGTTTTTT	NA	NA	TRBV5-6	TRBJ2-2
CASSPDFSSYNEQFF	TGTGCCAGCAGCCCGGATTTTAGCTCCTACAATGAGCAGTTCTTC	NA	NA	TRBV6-1	TRBJ2-1
CASSFTGERSGNTIYF	TGTGCCAGCAGCTTCACAGGGGAACGCTCTGGAAACACCATATATTTT	NA	TRBD1	TRBV7-2	TRBJ1-3
CASTHIKTDGVGNEQFF	TGTGCCAGCACCCATATTAAGACTGACGGCGTTGGGAATGAGCAGTTCTTC	NA	NA	TRBV27	TRBJ2-1
CASSYTGTSGADTQYF	TGTGCCAGCAGCTACACCGGGACTAGCGGAGCAGATACGCAGTATTTT	NA	TRBD2	TRBV5-4	TRBJ2-3
CASTKNLWTGELFF	TGTGCCAGCACCAAGAATTTGTGGACCGGGGAGCTGTTTTTT	NA	NA	TRBV27	TRBJ2-2
CSVEGQGAGYEQYF	TGCAGCGTTGAGGGGCAGGGTGCGGGCTACGAGCAGTACTTC	NA	NA	TRBV29-1	TRBJ2-7
CASSFGDNYEQYF	TGCGCCAGCAGCTTTGGGGACAACTACGAGCAGTACTTC	NA	NA	TRBV5-1	TRBJ2-7
CASSLLAGVANEQFF	TGTGCCAGCAGCTTGTTAGCGGGAGTAGCCAATGAGCAGTTCTTC	NA	TRBD2	TRBV5-6	TRBJ2-1
CASSLNGQSLTDTQYF	TGCGCCAGCAGCCTAAACGGACAGAGCCTCACAGATACGCAGTATTTT	NA	NA	TRBV5-1	TRBJ2-3
CSVEGGQDNYGYTF	TGCAGCGTTGAAGGAGGACAGGATAACTATGGCTACACCTTC	NA	TRBD1	TRBV29-1	TRBJ1-2
CASSQTDYTDTQYF	TGTGCCAGTAGCCAGACAGATTACACAGATACGCAGTATTTT	NA	NA	TRBV19	TRBJ2-3